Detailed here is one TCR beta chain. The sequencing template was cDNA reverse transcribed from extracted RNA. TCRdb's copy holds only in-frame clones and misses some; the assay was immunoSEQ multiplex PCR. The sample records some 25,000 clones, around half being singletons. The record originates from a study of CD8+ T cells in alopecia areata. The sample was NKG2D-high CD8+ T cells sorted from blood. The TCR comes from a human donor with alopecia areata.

CDR3 residues: CASSSVGLDEQYF. The CDR3 coding sequence is TGTGCCAGCAGCTCGGTGGGTTTGGACGAGCAGTACTTC. The chain links TRBV7-2 to TRBJ2-5, with D unresolved. The J call may be in error: the DNA end matches TRBJ2-7 better. CDR1 and CDR2 from the germline V gene are SGHTA and FQGNSA. CDR3 length: 13 residues.